The text below deals with one T cell receptor (beta chain). The data originate from a study of blood T cell repertoires in COVID-19. Study context: The United States, Italy and Spain provided the acute and convalescent COVID-19 samples. PBMCs, B-cell-depleted T cells, or T cells were the source of the cDNA or gDNA that made up the material.

Authors' data handling: Estimation of nucleated cell counts relied on the amplification of reference gene primers. Sequencing was performed with immunoSEQ multiplex PCR; in TCRdb, only in-frame clones are kept and a portion is missing. Clonal size and the V and J genes are those of that table, whereas D and trimming came from the DNA. The table lists around 45,000 clones, 82% of them singletons. The sequencing sample was made of peripheral blood. The clonotype comes from a woman between 55 and 75 years old with acute or convalescent COVID-19.

CDR3 DNA: TGTGCCAGCAGTTTAGCTAGTTACAATGAGCAGTTCTTC. This encodes CASSLASYNEQFF. J is TRBJ2-1 and V is TRBV12-3 or TRBV12-4; D unclear. V was shortened by 0 bases and J by 4 bases, with 4 bases between the two germline ends. The CDR3 loop spans 13 amino acids.